These 5 T cell receptor beta chains were all obtained from the same sample, sequenced in a study of Ad26.COV2.S vaccination and SARS-CoV-2 variants. The data were produced by immunoSEQ multiplex PCR, yet TCRdb's version contains in-frame clones alone and is incomplete. This sample has fewer than 400,000 clones, with around 89% found just once. Treatment meaning: roughly 20 received Ad26.COV2.S at low or high dose, single or two shots; roughly 5 received placebo; per-sample allocation not given. Collection of the samples took place on day 63 after the first injection of vaccine or placebo. Sequencing used peripheral blood, obtained in a trial of Ad26.COV2.S vaccine versus placebo. These TCRs come from a person aged 18-60 years who received the Ad26.COV2.S COVID-19 vaccine or a placebo.

A few counts support this clone. The chain carries TRBV2 and TRBJ2-7, with D possibly matching TRBD1 (5 bases). V lost 6 bases and J 0 bases, leaving 12 bases between the germline ends. Per the germline V gene, CDR1 is SNHLY and CDR2 is FYNNEI. The CDR3 has 14 amino acids. The CDR3 reads CASSFRQTSYEQYF. The DNA of the CDR3 is TGTGCCAGCAGCTTTCGACAGACCTCCTACGAGCAGTACTTC. Looking up the rest from reference TRBV2 and TRBJ2-7 gives the full variable domain: EPEVTQTPSHQVTQMGQEVILRCVPISNHLYFYWYRQILGQKVEFLVSFYNNEISEKSEIFDDQFSVERPDGSNFTLKIRSTKLEDSAMYFCASSFRQTSYEQYFGPGTRLTVT.

The J gene is TRBJ2-7, the V gene TRBV28, with a tentative D call TRBD1 (6 bases). CDR1 is MDHEN, CDR2 SYDVKM, per germline. The CDR3 consists of 14 residues. Between the trimmed V and J ends, which lost 5 bases and 0 bases, there was a span of 11 bases. CDR3 protein: CASSLDRFSYEQYF. Written as DNA, the CDR3 is TGTGCCAGCAGTCTAGACAGGTTCTCCTACGAGCAGTACTTC. Full variable domain (missing parts from reference TRBV28 and TRBJ2-7): DVKVTQSSRYLVKRTGEKVFLECVQDMDHENMFWYRQDPGLGLRLIYFSYDVKMKEKGDIPEGYSVSREKKERFSLILESASTNQTSMYLCASSLDRFSYEQYFGPGTRLTVT.

The chain recombines TRBV2 with TRBJ2-3; TRBD2 matches 10 bases. Looked up from germline, CDR1 is SNHLY and CDR2 is FYNNEI. J gave up 3 bases and V 8 bases, and 8 bases lay outside the gene matches. The CDR3 extends over 15 amino acids. The CDR3 DNA sequence: TGTGCCAGCGGTCGGACTAGCGGACTTACAGATACGCAGTATTTT. It yields the protein CASGRTSGLTDTQYF.

V is TRBV5-1 and J is TRBJ2-7; weak D call: TRBD2 (5 bases). The CDR3 runs 13 residues. The V gene's germline CDR1 is SGHRS and CDR2 YFSETQ. V was trimmed by 4 bases and J by 6 bases, leaving 14 bases between them. This CDR3 is CASSQRGLGEQYF. CDR3 sequence (DNA): TGCGCCAGCAGCCAGAGAGGGTTGGGCGAGCAGTACTTC.

This clone was picked up a small number of times. This rearrangement joins TRBV24-1 to TRBJ2-5; TRBD2 aligns across 11 bases. The germline gives CDR1 KGHDR, CDR2 SFDVKD. This CDR3 comprises 16 residues. After removal of 4 bases from V and 5 bases from J, the junction contained 8 bases not matched to a gene. The CDR3 reads CATSEKGLAVGETQYF. Written as DNA, the CDR3 is TGTGCCACCAGTGAAAAGGGACTAGCGGTGGGGGAGACCCAGTACTTC.